A selection of T cell receptor beta chains follows, all from one sample in a study of T cells after yellow fever vaccination. TCRdb called the 5' RACE reads again in MiXCR, with one record for every CDR3 protein. The table includes approximately 510,000 distinct CDR3 sequences, 21% detected once. Sequenced here: PBMCs, sampled around 3 weeks after the first yellow fever vaccination. The receptors here all came from a man aged 18 to 30 who received the YFV17D yellow fever vaccine. The CDR3 runs from the conserved cysteine through the conserved F or W. Fields, in order: V gene, J gene, D gene, clone size, CDR3 DNA, CDR3 protein. The D gene is left open where the match is weak. Clone size is given for some rows only: seen once, a few or many times, or a class if the clone is expanded.

TRBV7-2	TRBJ2-3	-	-	TGTGCCAGCAGCTTAATTCTGTCCGGGGGGCGAGATACGCAGTATTTT	CASSLILSGGRDTQYF
TRBV24-1	TRBJ2-2	-	few	TGTGCCACCAGTGAGTCTCCAAGGGCAGGCCACACCGGGGAGCTGTTTTTT	CATSESPRAGHTGELFF
TRBV7-9	TRBJ1-2	TRBD1	many	TGTGCCAGCAGCTTTGGGAGAGGGGGCGCTTATGGCTACACCTTC	CASSFGRGGAYGYTF
TRBV19	TRBJ2-3	-	-	TGTGCCAGTGGGGTCGATCGGGACACAGATACGCAGTATTTT	CASGVDRDTDTQYF
TRBV7-3	TRBJ2-5	TRBD2	few	TGTGCCAGCAGCTTAGGAGGCGGGGGGGCCTTCGAGACCCAGTACTTC	CASSLGGGGAFETQYF
TRBV12-3/TRBV12-4	TRBJ2-5	-	few	TGTGCCAGCAGTTTAACCCAGACGGTGCAAGAGACCCAGTACTTC	CASSLTQTVQETQYF
TRBV3-1	TRBJ2-1	-	few	TGTGCCAGCAGTCGAACTTGGGGGGCCAGTAATGAGCAGTTCTTC	CASSRTWGASNEQFF
TRBV28	TRBJ2-5	-	few	TGTGCCAGCAGTAACAAGGGAGAGACCCAGTACTTC	CASSNKGETQYF
TRBV5-5	TRBJ1-5	-	-	TGTGCCAGCAGCTTGGTTTCGGCCAATCAGCCCCAGCATTTT	CASSLVSANQPQHF
TRBV6-2/TRBV6-3	TRBJ1-1	TRBD1	few	TGTGCCAGCGACAGGGGTGACACTGAAGCTTTCTTT	CASDRGDTEAFF
TRBV11-2	TRBJ2-1	TRBD2	-	TGTGCCAGCAGCAACCTAGCGGGGGGGCTTTATGAGCAGTTCTTC	CASSNLAGGLYEQFF
TRBV29-1	TRBJ2-7	-	-	TGCAGCGCAAGGACAGAAGGCTACGAGCAGTACTTC	CSARTEGYEQYF
TRBV24-1	TRBJ2-1	TRBD2	-	TGTGCCACCAGTGACTATCTAGCGGACTCCTACAATGAGCAGTTCTTC	CATSDYLADSYNEQFF
TRBV3-1	TRBJ1-2	-	-	TGTGCCAGCAGCTTCTCGGCAGGCCTCCTTTACACCTTC	CASSFSAGLLYTF
TRBV6-6	TRBJ2-3	-	-	TGTGCCAGCAGTTTCAGGGTAACAGATACGCAGTATTTT	CASSFRVTDTQYF
TRBV20-1	TRBJ2-5	-	few	TGCAGTGCTCTTGGACTAGGGGGCCAGTACTTC	CSALGLGGQYF
TRBV20-1	TRBJ2-3	TRBD2	few	TGCAGTGCTAGAGACCCTAGCGGGGGGTACACAGATACGCAGTATTTT	CSARDPSGGYTDTQYF
TRBV3-1	TRBJ2-1	TRBD1	few	TGTGCCAGCAGCCAAGGGGGACAGGGAACCTACAATGAGCAGTTCTTC	CASSQGGQGTYNEQFF
TRBV27	TRBJ1-2	-	few	TGTGCCAGCAGTTTATCCTGGGGGACTGTCGGCTACACCTTC	CASSLSWGTVGYTF
TRBV5-1	TRBJ2-1	TRBD2	few	TGCGCCAGCAGCTTTAATAGCGGGGGTTACAATGAGCAGTTCTTC	CASSFNSGGYNEQFF
TRBV7-9	TRBJ1-2	-	few	TGTGCCAGCAGCTTGACAGAGTTCTATGGCTACACCTTC	CASSLTEFYGYTF
TRBV14	TRBJ1-2	TRBD1	few	TGTGCCAGCAGCCACGGGACAGGGTTCGGTGGCTACACCTTC	CASSHGTGFGGYTF
TRBV9	TRBJ2-3	-	-	TGTGCCAGCAGCGTACCGGACACAGATACGCAGTATTTT	CASSVPDTDTQYF
TRBV12-3/TRBV12-4	TRBJ1-5	TRBD1	few	TGTGCCAGCAGTTCCAACCGGGGACAGGGGAATCAGCCCCAGCATTTT	CASSSNRGQGNQPQHF
TRBV14	TRBJ2-5	-	-	TGTGCCAGCAGCCAACAGGCCGGCCCGGAGTACTTC	CASSQQAGPEYF
TRBV6-5	TRBJ1-1	-	few	TGTGCCAGCAGTTACTCGAGAGTGAACACTGAAGCTTTCTTT	CASSYSRVNTEAFF
TRBV18	TRBJ2-5	TRBD1	-	TGTGCCAGCTCAACCAGGGGGCAGGAGACCCAGTACTTC	CASSTRGQETQYF
TRBV11-1	TRBJ2-7	TRBD1	-	TGTGCCAGCAGCGCGACCGCCTCTGGGACAGCTTATCTCTACGAGCAGTACTTC	CASSATASGTAYLYEQYF
TRBV5-1	TRBJ2-2	TRBD2	few	TGCGCCAGCAGCTTTGCGGGGGGACCAAACACCGGGGAGCTGTTTTTT	CASSFAGGPNTGELFF
TRBV29-1	TRBJ1-2	-	few	TGCAGCGTCGCCCCTCGTTTAGGGCGGAACTATGGCTACACCTTC	CSVAPRLGRNYGYTF
TRBV5-1	TRBJ2-7	-	-	TGCGCCAGCAGCTTGGATCGACTTCTCGGGGAGCAGTACTTC	CASSLDRLLGEQYF
TRBV6-2/TRBV6-3	TRBJ1-4	-	-	TGTGCCAGCAGGCCTGACGGAGATGAAAAACTGTTTTTT	CASRPDGDEKLFF
TRBV7-9	TRBJ2-5	-	-	TGTGCCAGCAGCCCCCCTCCGAGATGGGAGGAGACCCAGTACTTC	CASSPPPRWEETQYF
TRBV5-1	TRBJ2-5	-	-	TGCGCCAGCAGCGTCCAGGGGGGTTTCGAGACCCAGTACTTC	CASSVQGGFETQYF
TRBV7-2	TRBJ2-7	-	few	TGTGCCGTCAGCGACCGAGGACCCTACGAGCAGTACTTC	CAVSDRGPYEQYF
TRBV7-2	TRBJ1-1	-	few	TGTGCCAGCAGCCCACGCGGTAGAGGAAACACTGAAGCTTTCTTT	CASSPRGRGNTEAFF
TRBV5-1	TRBJ2-2	-	-	TGCGCCAGCTGCTTAGGACCGAACACCGGGGAGCTGTTTTTT	CASCLGPNTGELFF
TRBV12-3/TRBV12-4	TRBJ2-6	-	few	TGTGCCAGCAGTTCTCAGGGACCGAGGACTGGGGCCAACGTCCTGACTTTC	CASSSQGPRTGANVLTF
TRBV4-2	TRBJ2-1	-	-	TGTGCCAGCAGCCAAGAGTGGGGGGAGCAGTTCTTC	CASSQEWGEQFF
TRBV5-5	TRBJ2-5	TRBD1	-	TGTGCCAGCAGCCCGGCCGGGACAGTCCAAGAGACCCAGTACTTC	CASSPAGTVQETQYF
TRBV9	TRBJ1-3	TRBD1	-	TGTGCCAGCAGCGTTACCGGACAGGGCTCAGGAAACACCATATATTTT	CASSVTGQGSGNTIYF
TRBV10-3	TRBJ1-1	TRBD1	few	TGTGCCATCAGGACAGGGGAGTTCACTGAAGCTTTCTTT	CAIRTGEFTEAFF
TRBV12-3/TRBV12-4	TRBJ2-7	-	few	TGTGCCAGCACTCTTCAATCCGGGACACCCATCTTC	CASTLQSGTPIF
TRBV7-2	TRBJ2-3	TRBD2	few	TGTGCCAGCAGCTTAGCTAGCGGGGGTGTGGATACGCAGTATTTT	CASSLASGGVDTQYF
TRBV7-8	TRBJ2-1	-	-	TGTGCCAGCAGCGCACAGACAGCGTTAAATGAGCAGTTCTTC	CASSAQTALNEQFF
TRBV12-3/TRBV12-4	TRBJ1-6	-	few	TGTGCCAGCAGTCCTCCCGAGCCGTTTTATTCACCCCTCCACTTT	CASSPPEPFYSPLHF
TRBV19	TRBJ2-2	-	few	TGTGCCAGTAGTATGGGGCGGACCTGGGGCACCGGGGAGCTGTTTTTT	CASSMGRTWGTGELFF
TRBV7-2	TRBJ2-3	TRBD2	few	TGTGCCAGCAGTCCCGGACTAGCGGGGGCGATAGATACGCAGTATTTT	CASSPGLAGAIDTQYF
TRBV5-1	TRBJ1-4	-	few	TGCGCCAGCAGCTTGGCCGCCGGGATTAATGAAAAACTGTTTTTT	CASSLAAGINEKLFF
TRBV15	TRBJ1-5	-	-	TGTGCCACCAGCAGTCCTTATCAGCCCCAGCATTTT	CATSSPYQPQHF
TRBV5-6	TRBJ2-1	TRBD2	few	TGTGCCAGCAGCTTGGAGAGGACTAGCGGGGTTAATGAGCAGTTCTTC	CASSLERTSGVNEQFF
TRBV5-1	TRBJ1-1	TRBD1	many	TGCGCCAGCAGCTCGGGACAGATGAACACTGAAGCTTTCTTT	CASSSGQMNTEAFF
TRBV6-5	TRBJ1-5	-	few	TGTGCCAGCAGTTACGGTGTGGATTTGCCCCAGCATTTT	CASSYGVDLPQHF